This is a list of T cell receptor beta chains from one sample in a study of OX40 agonist ivuxolimab in advanced cancers. The method was immunoSEQ multiplex PCR; TCRdb's version includes in-frame clones alone and lacks a portion of them. The sample consists of fewer than 45,000 clones, 80% of them appearing once. Sequenced here: CD4+ or CD8+ T cells sorted from blood, sampled in a trial of the OX40 agonist ivuxolimab. The receptors derive from an adult with an advanced solid tumor such as melanoma, head and neck, liver or kidney cancer. Both conserved end residues are part of each CDR3. The order of the fields is V gene, J gene, D gene, clone size, CDR3 protein, CDR3 DNA. D genes are given only for firm matches. Clone sizes are given selectively: once, few, many, or a class where the clone is expanded.

TRBV19	TRBJ1-1	-	-	CASMRYGSSTEAFF	TGTGCCAGTATGCGTTACGGGTCGAGTACTGAAGCTTTCTTT
TRBV11-2	TRBJ2-7	-	once	CASSLADYKINYEQYF	TGTGCCAGCAGCTTAGCGGACTACAAAATTAACTACGAGCAGTACTTC
TRBV5-1	TRBJ2-7	TRBD2	few	CASSLSAGGVYEQYF	TGCGCCAGCAGCTTGTCAGCGGGAGGCGTTTACGAGCAGTACTTC
TRBV11-3	TRBJ2-5	-	-	CASSLGPDKTQYF	TGTGCCAGCAGCTTAGGGCCAGATAAGACCCAGTACTTC
TRBV14	TRBJ2-1	-	-	CASSQDLGSEQFF	TGTGCCAGCAGCCAAGATCTAGGGTCTGAGCAGTTCTTC
TRBV19	TRBJ1-5	TRBD1	-	CASTPDRANQPQHF	TGTGCCAGTACCCCGGACAGGGCCAATCAGCCCCAGCATTTT
TRBV4-1	TRBJ2-6	-	-	CASSQSNRGTAWANVLTF	TGCGCCAGCAGCCAATCAAATCGGGGGACCGCATGGGCCAACGTCCTGACTTTC
TRBV11-2	TRBJ2-5	TRBD1	few	CASSPGTEKETQYF	TGTGCCAGCAGTCCCGGGACAGAGAAAGAGACCCAGTACTTC
TRBV27	TRBJ2-1	-	-	CASSLNPGGYNEQFF	TGTGCCAGCAGTTTAAACCCCGGCGGGTACAATGAGCAGTTCTTC
TRBV19	TRBJ2-3	TRBD1	-	CASSTRQGRTDTQYF	TGTGCCAGTAGTACCCGACAGGGGAGGACAGATACGCAGTATTTT
TRBV5-1	TRBJ2-7	TRBD2	-	CASTPGTSGRASSYEQYF	TGCGCCAGCACCCCCGGGACTAGCGGGAGGGCGTCCTCCTACGAGCAGTACTTC
TRBV9	TRBJ1-1	-	-	CASSVQQQNTEAFF	TGTGCCAGCAGCGTACAACAGCAGAACACTGAAGCTTTCTTT
TRBV7-7	TRBJ2-7	-	-	CASSSGTGVDEQYF	TGTGCCAGCAGCTCCGGGACCGGGGTCGACGAGCAGTACTTC
TRBV5-6	TRBJ2-3	TRBD2	-	CASSLAFRGEDTQYF	TGTGCCAGCAGCTTGGCCTTTCGGGGGGAAGATACGCAGTATTTT
TRBV5-6	TRBJ1-2	-	-	CASSLVVGDGYTF	TGTGCCAGCAGCTTGGTGGTGGGAGATGGCTACACCTTC
TRBV30	TRBJ1-5	-	-	CAWSMVPNQPQHF	TGTGCCTGGAGTATGGTCCCAAACCAGCCCCAGCATTTT
TRBV6-1	TRBJ1-5	-	once	CASSEVSGDQPQHF	TGTGCCAGCAGTGAAGTCAGTGGGGATCAGCCCCAGCATTTT
TRBV19	TRBJ2-1	TRBD1	-	CASSTTPGQGARDEQFF	TGTGCCAGTAGTACCACCCCGGGGCAGGGGGCGCGGGATGAGCAGTTCTTC
TRBV29-1	TRBJ2-1	-	-	CSVEGDRNNEQFF	TGCAGCGTTGAAGGAGACAGGAACAATGAGCAGTTCTTC
TRBV2	TRBJ1-2	TRBD1	-	CASSEQGDYYGYTF	TGTGCCAGCAGTGAACAGGGGGATTACTATGGCTACACCTTC
TRBV29-1	TRBJ2-5	-	-	CSVVWGTVYQETQYF	TGCAGCGTTGTCTGGGGGACGGTGTACCAAGAGACCCAGTACTTC
TRBV21-1	TRBJ1-2	-	-	CASSKGQGDGYTF	TGTGCCAGCAGCAAGGGACAGGGCGATGGCTACACCTTC
TRBV5-4	TRBJ2-7	TRBD2	once	CASRSSGTYEQYF	TGTGCCAGCAGGTCTAGCGGTACCTACGAGCAGTACTTC
TRBV30	TRBJ1-6	-	-	CAWSGAPLHF	TGTGCCTGGAGTGGCGCCCCCCTCCACTTT
TRBV19	TRBJ2-1	-	-	CASSIERNPGYEQFF	TGTGCCAGTAGTATAGAGCGGAATCCGGGCTATGAGCAGTTCTTC
TRBV6-1	TRBJ1-2	-	-	CASSEGPQGRGYTF	TGTGCCAGCAGTGAAGGGCCACAGGGTAGGGGCTACACCTTC
TRBV2	TRBJ1-1	-	-	CASRPTGTRNTEAFF	TGTGCCAGCAGGCCTACCGGGACGAGGAACACTGAAGCTTTCTTT
TRBV5-1	TRBJ2-3	-	-	CASSFLIRDPTDTQYF	TGCGCCAGCAGCTTTTTAATACGAGACCCCACAGATACGCAGTATTTT
TRBV5-1	TRBJ1-4	-	once	CASSPQWGPSEKLFF	TGCGCCAGCAGCCCTCAGTGGGGGCCATCTGAAAAACTGTTTTTT
TRBV7-2	TRBJ2-7	-	once	CASSFAGSYEQYF	TGTGCCAGCAGCTTTGCCGGCTCCTACGAGCAGTACTTC
TRBV18	TRBJ2-7	-	-	CASSPVNEETYEQYF	TGTGCCAGCTCACCCGTAAATGAGGAAACCTACGAGCAGTACTTC
TRBV6-6	TRBJ2-1	-	-	CASSYGFNEQFF	TGTGCCAGCAGTTATGGTTTCAATGAGCAGTTCTTC
TRBV19	TRBJ2-5	TRBD2	-	CASRGGGRGRGGETQYF	TGTGCCAGCCGGGGGGGCGGTCGCGGGAGAGGTGGGGAGACCCAGTACTTC
TRBV2	TRBJ2-1	-	few	CASYPAALAYATYNEQFF	TGTGCCAGCTACCCCGCCGCCTTGGCGTACGCCACCTACAATGAGCAGTTCTTC
TRBV19	TRBJ1-1	-	once	CASRTVMNTEAFF	TGTGCCAGTAGGACGGTCATGAACACTGAAGCTTTCTTT
TRBV29-1	TRBJ2-7	TRBD1	-	CSVGTGGVREQYF	TGCAGCGTGGGGACAGGGGGTGTACGTGAGCAGTACTTC
TRBV9	TRBJ1-6	-	-	CASSVASGLDSPLHF	TGTGCCAGCAGCGTAGCTTCAGGGTTGGATTCACCCCTCCACTTT